The T cell receptor beta chain described here comes from a study of T-cell memory formation after mild COVID-19. Germline lookup yields CDR1 SGHRS and CDR2 YFSETQ. The CDR3 has 14 residues. Trimming left V 9 bases short and J 1 base short, with 14 bases between. The table lists this clonotype with many counts. As yet, its antigen is unknown. TCRdb re-analysed the 5' RACE reads in MiXCR, keeping a single row per CDR3 protein. The table includes 190,000 or so distinct CDR3 sequences, 8% to 11% detected once. Overall study results and limits: What remained unconfirmed was the SARS-CoV-2 specificity of second-wave clones peaking on day 37. CD4+ contracting clones lay mainly in CM and EM, CD8+ ones in EMRA.

The TCR sequence derives from a young man who had mild COVID-19 (a few samples of this study predate the infection). Cell type and time point are not known. The chain employs TRBV5-1 and TRBJ2-1; D may be TRBD1 or TRBD2 (5 bases each). The sample was PBMCs or a T cell subset sorted from them (not recorded which). The CDR3 reads CANQGSGSYNEQFF. CDR3 DNA sequence: TGCGCCAACCAGGGTTCGGGGTCCTACAATGAGCAGTTCTTC.